The T cell receptor (beta chain) described here comes from a study of blood T cell repertoires in COVID-19. Study at large: Collection of acute and convalescent COVID-19 samples took place in the United States, Italy and Spain. Nucleic acid was either cDNA or gDNA, and it came from T cells, B-cell-depleted T cells, or PBMCs.

Original handling: From reference gene primer amplification, estimates of nucleated cell counts were derived. The table came from immunoSEQ multiplex PCR; TCRdb's copy has only in-frame clones and leaves some out. That table supplies the V and J calls and clone size; D and trimming were determined from the DNA. Of under 250,000 clones listed, approximately 82% are singletons. The germline V gene encodes CDR1 SGHNT and CDR2 YYREEE (reference sequence). Trimming cost V 3 bases and J 4 bases; bases outside gene matches: 8. CDR3 length: 17 residues. This receptor was identified in a woman older than 75 with acute or convalescent COVID-19. The specimen was peripheral blood. The rearrangement uses TRBV5-4 and TRBJ2-2; 11 positions agree with TRBD2. The CDR3 loop is CASSWDSGGAATGELFF. The CDR3 region has the DNA TGTGCCAGCAGCTGGGATAGCGGGGGGGCCGCCACCGGGGAGCTGTTTTTT.